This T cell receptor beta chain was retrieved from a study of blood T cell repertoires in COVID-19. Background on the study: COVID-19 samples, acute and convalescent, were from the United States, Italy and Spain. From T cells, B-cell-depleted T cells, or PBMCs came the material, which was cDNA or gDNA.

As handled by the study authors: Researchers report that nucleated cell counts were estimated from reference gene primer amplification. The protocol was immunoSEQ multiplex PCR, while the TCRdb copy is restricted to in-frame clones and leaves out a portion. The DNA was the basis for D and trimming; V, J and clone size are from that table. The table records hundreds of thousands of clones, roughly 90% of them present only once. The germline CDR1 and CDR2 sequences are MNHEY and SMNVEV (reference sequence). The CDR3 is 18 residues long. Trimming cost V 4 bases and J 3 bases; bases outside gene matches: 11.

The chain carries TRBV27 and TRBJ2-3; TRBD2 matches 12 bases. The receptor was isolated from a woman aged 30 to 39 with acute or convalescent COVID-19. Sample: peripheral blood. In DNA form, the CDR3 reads TGTGCCAGCAGTTCCTATCTACTAGCGGGAGGAGGGACAGATACGCAGTATTTT. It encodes CASSSYLLAGGGTDTQYF.